A single sample gave rise to the 29 T cell receptor beta chains below, sequenced in a study of T-cell memory formation after mild COVID-19. TCRdb redid the calling of the 5' RACE reads with MiXCR, one entry per CDR3 protein. The sample lists fewer than 350,000 distinct CDR3 sequences, approximately 8% occurring once. The sequenced sample consisted of PBMCs or a T cell subset sorted from them (not recorded which). These receptor sequences come from a man between 18 and 35 years old who had mild COVID-19 (a few samples of this study predate the infection). Cell type and time point are not known.

This clonotype came up a few times. The chain joins TRBV4-3 to TRBJ2-7, with TRBD2 matching over 9 bases. Germline V gives CDR1 LGHNA, CDR2 YSLEER. The CDR3 contains 14 residues. V lost 1 base to trimming and J lost 4 bases; unmatched junction nucleotides: 2. CDR3 DNA sequence: TGCGCCAGCAGCCAAGGCGGGGGGGCTTACGAGCAGTACTTC. This encodes CASSQGGGAYEQYF.

This clonotype was counted between two and nine times. The rearrangement joins TRBV20-1 to TRBJ1-1; unclear D gene. The CDR3 contains 14 residues. Germline CDR1 DFQATT, CDR2 SNEGSKA (reference sequence). V gave up 0 bases and J gave up 0 bases, with 8 bases separating them. CDR3 nucleotide sequence: TGCAGTGCTAGAGATCGGCAGCTGAACACTGAAGCTTTCTTT. It yields the protein CSARDRQLNTEAFF.

This clonotype has a handful of counts. The rearrangement links TRBV7-9 to TRBJ2-3, with D possibly matching TRBD2 (6 bases). The CDR3 sequence is 15 residues long. Trimming took 3 bases from V and 2 from J, leaving 12 bases between them. Germline V gene data show CDR1 as SEHNR and CDR2 as FQNEAQ (reference sequence). CDR3 DNA sequence: TGTGCCAGCAGCTTGCGCGGGGCGGACACAGATACGCAGTATTTT. Translating it yields CASSLRGADTDTQYF.

This clonotype turned up a few times. The chain links TRBV6-5 to TRBJ1-1; 9 nucleotides match TRBD1. Trimming cost V 6 bases and J 5 bases; bases outside gene matches: 4. The CDR3 sequence is 13 residues long. The germline gives CDR1 MNHEY, CDR2 SVGAGI. The CDR3, as DNA: TGTGCCAGCAGAACAGGGGGCTATACTGAAGCTTTCTTT. Encoded protein: CASRTGGYTEAFF.

The rearrangement uses TRBV18 and TRBJ1-1, with 9 positions matching TRBD1. Germline CDR1 KGHSH, CDR2 LQKENI. This CDR3 is 15 amino acids long. V trimming: 3 bases; J trimming: 3 bases; junction bases outside the gene matches: 5. CDR3 DNA sequence: TGTGCCAGCTCACCGCACAGGGGGCATGACACTGAAGCTTTCTTT. Translation gives CASSPHRGHDTEAFF.

The chain recombines TRBV7-2 with TRBJ1-2; tentative D call: TRBD1 (6 bases). V was clipped by 5 bases and J by 8 bases, with 12 bases between them. In germline, CDR1 is SGHTA, CDR2 FQGNSA. The CDR3 spans 12 residues. This CDR3 is CASSIQGGGYTF. The CDR3 nucleotides read TGTGCCAGCAGCATACAGGGAGGAGGCTACACCTTC.

Ten or more counts support this clonotype. The chain carries TRBV6-2 or TRBV6-3 and TRBJ2-6, with no clear D. CDR3 length: 15 residues. With 6 bases removed from V and 1 base from J, the gap between germline ends came to 10 bases. Germline CDR1 is MNHEY and CDR2 is SVGEGT. The CDR3 DNA reads TGTGCCAGCAGCAGTCAACTATCTGGGGCCAACGTCCTGACTTTC. This sequence encodes CASSSQLSGANVLTF.

Only a few counts were recorded for this clonotype. V and J are TRBV5-1 and TRBJ2-1; no clear D gene. With 5 bases removed from V and 3 bases from J, the gap between germline ends came to 12 bases. The germline V gene encodes CDR1 SGHRS and CDR2 YFSETQ. The length of the CDR3 is 14 residues. The CDR3 reads CASRSAGFYNEQFF. Written as DNA, the CDR3 is TGCGCCAGCAGAAGCGCTGGGTTCTACAATGAGCAGTTCTTC.

This clonotype was observed many times. V and J are TRBV6-5 and TRBJ1-2; no clear D gene. The germline V gene encodes CDR1 MNHEY and CDR2 SVGAGI. CDR3 length: 14 amino acids. The V end was cut by 7 bases, the J end by 2 bases, with 14 bases between. DNA for the CDR3: TGTGCCAGCACCAAGGACGGACGGAACTATGGCTACACCTTC. Its protein is CASTKDGRNYGYTF.

This clonotype was counted only a few times. The J gene is TRBJ2-1, the V gene TRBV9; 11 bases match TRBD2. Losses at the gene ends were 2 bases for V and 5 bases for J; bases not matched to a gene: 6. Germline CDR1 and CDR2: SGDLS and YYNGEE. The CDR3 runs to 16 residues. CDR3 sequence: CASSVVTSGGNNEQFF. DNA for the CDR3: TGTGCCAGCAGCGTCGTTACTAGCGGGGGTAACAATGAGCAGTTCTTC.

This clonotype was counted a few times. The V and J genes are TRBV6-5 and TRBJ1-1; possible D gene TRBD1, 6 bases. Trimming took off 5 bases at V and 11 bases at J, with 18 bases between the two ends. Germline V gene lookup returns CDR1 MNHEY and CDR2 SVGAGI. This CDR3 is built from 13 residues. The CDR3 region is CASSPQGSGNAFF. CDR3 DNA: TGTGCCAGCAGTCCCCAGGGGTCGGGGAATGCTTTCTTT.

DNA of the CDR3: TGTGCCAGCCAAGCGGGTAGCTCCTACAATGAGCAGTTCTTC. Its protein is CASQAGSSYNEQFF. The chain carries TRBV2 and TRBJ2-1; the D gene is possibly TRBD2 (6 bases). CDR1 and CDR2 (germline): SNHLY, FYNNEI. This CDR3 has 14 amino acids. V dropped 8 bases and J dropped 0 bases, with 11 bases sitting between them.

This clonotype has a handful of counts. This chain connects TRBV4-3 to TRBJ2-5; D unclear. CDR3 length: 14 residues. Germline V lookup: CDR1 LGHNA, CDR2 YSLEER. V dropped 1 base and J dropped 5 bases, with 11 bases sitting between them. This CDR3 reads CASSQAHYGETQYF. In DNA, the CDR3 is TGCGCCAGCAGCCAAGCCCACTACGGGGAGACCCAGTACTTC.

This clonotype was observed a handful of times. The rearrangement uses TRBV4-1 and TRBJ2-3; 7 bases match TRBD2. Unmatched junction bases numbered 13, after V lost 3 bases and J lost 4 bases. Germline CDR1 MGHRA, CDR2 YSYEKL. The CDR3 has 17 residues. The CDR3 loop is CASSHSDVSGGADTQYF. The CDR3 nucleotides read TGCGCCAGCAGCCACTCTGATGTTTCGGGAGGAGCAGATACGCAGTATTTT.

This chain links TRBV20-1 with TRBJ2-3; 10 bases agree with TRBD2. The germline V gene has CDR1 DFQATT and CDR2 SNEGSKA (reference sequence). The CDR3 has 16 amino acids. V lost 6 bases to trimming and J lost 3 bases; unmatched junction nucleotides: 12. CDR3 residues: CSAQYSSGGFTDTQYF. Written as DNA, the CDR3 is TGCAGTGCCCAATACAGTAGCGGGGGGTTTACAGATACGCAGTATTTT.

This clonotype appeared a few times. V usage is TRBV10-3 and J usage is TRBJ2-5, with D maybe TRBD2 (5 bases). Trimming left V 11 bases short and J 5 bases short, with 15 bases between. Germline CDR1 is ENHRY and CDR2 is SYGVKD. The CDR3 totals 12 residues. The CDR3, as DNA: TGTGCCGCCCGGACTGGGAAGGAGACCCAGTACTTC. It specifies CAARTGKETQYF.

The V gene is TRBV5-5, the J gene TRBJ2-7; no definite D call. Germline V gene data show CDR1 as SGHKS and CDR2 as YYEKEE (reference sequence). The V gene lost 2 bases and the J gene lost 5 bases, with 8 bases spanning the gap. This CDR3 is built from 12 residues. CDR3 residues: CASSFPRHEQYF. CDR3 sequence (DNA): TGTGCCAGCAGCTTCCCCAGGCACGAGCAGTACTTC.

The table lists this clonotype with a few counts. This chain uses TRBV5-1 with TRBJ1-2; the D gene is possibly TRBD1 (6 bases). CDR3 size: 14 residues. CDR1 SGHRS and CDR2 YFSETQ come from the germline V gene. V lost 7 bases, J lost 2 bases, and 15 bases lay in between. The chain's CDR3 is CASGSGGANYGYTF. In DNA, the CDR3 is TGCGCCAGCGGCTCGGGGGGGGCAAACTATGGCTACACCTTC.

There are a few counts of this clonotype. V and J are TRBV6-2 or TRBV6-3 and TRBJ2-7; TRBD2 matches 7 bases. Germline trimming cut 6 bases from V and 4 bases from J; bases unmatched to any gene: 9. The CDR3 is 14 residues long. Looked up from germline, CDR1 is MNHEY and CDR2 is SVGEGT. The CDR3, as DNA: TGTGCCAGCAGACCTCTAGCGGTTCGTTACGAGCAGTACTTC. It encodes CASRPLAVRYEQYF.

The chain is built from TRBV7-2 and TRBJ2-2; D is unresolved. V was trimmed by 0 bases and J by 8 bases, leaving 7 bases between them. The CDR3 length is 13 residues. Germline CDR1 and CDR2: SGHTA and FQGNSA. CDR3: CASSLARQGELFF. DNA for the CDR3: TGTGCCAGCAGCTTAGCCCGTCAGGGGGAGCTGTTTTTT.

The chain is built from TRBV20-1 and TRBJ1-4; the match to TRBD1 covers 9 bases. The germline gives CDR1 DFQATT, CDR2 SNEGSKA (reference sequence). Germline trimming cut 6 bases from V and 4 bases from J; bases unmatched to any gene: 6. CDR3 size: 14 residues. CDR3 coding DNA: TGCAGTGCACTGAACAGGGGGCTTAATGAAAAACTGTTTTTT. As protein: CSALNRGLNEKLFF.

CDR3 sequence (DNA): TGTGCCAGCAGTGACTTCGGGGGCCCTAGCACAGATACGCAGTATTTT. Protein: CASSDFGGPSTDTQYF. V usage is TRBV6-4 and J usage is TRBJ2-3; possibly TRBD1 or TRBD2 for D (6 bases each). The CDR3 loop spans 16 amino acids. Looked up from germline, CDR1 is MRHNA and CDR2 is SNTAGT. The V end was cut by 1 base, the J end by 0 bases, with 11 bases between.

Ten or more counts support this clonotype. The rearrangement uses TRBV11-2 and TRBJ2-1; tentative D call: TRBD2 (5 bases). The V gene's germline CDR1 is SGHAT and CDR2 FQNNGV. The CDR3 length is 12 residues. The germline V and J ends were trimmed by 5 bases and 10 bases, with 12 bases remaining between them. As DNA, the CDR3 is TGTGCCAGCAGCGTTTTACAGCGGGAGCAGTTCTTC. It encodes CASSVLQREQFF.

This clonotype has a count of ten or more. The rearrangement uses TRBV7-9 and TRBJ2-5; 7 bases agree with TRBD2. This CDR3 has 14 residues. Germline V gives CDR1 SEHNR, CDR2 FQNEAQ (reference sequence). J was trimmed by 3 bases and V by 2 bases; bases with no gene match: 3. CDR3 residues: CASSLLADKETQYF. CDR3 coding DNA: TGTGCCAGCAGCTTACTAGCGGACAAAGAGACCCAGTACTTC.

In its sample, this clonotype was seen a few times. The chain couples TRBV12-3 or TRBV12-4 to TRBJ1-5, with a weak D call TRBD1 (5 bases). V lost 2 bases, J lost 3 bases, and 14 bases lay in between. The CDR3 extends over 16 amino acids. CDR3 amino acids: CASSLIRDSFNQPQHF. The DNA of the CDR3 is TGTGCCAGCAGTTTAATTCGAGACAGCTTCAATCAGCCCCAGCATTTT.

The chain uses TRBV7-2 and TRBJ2-3; TRBD2 might be the D (5 bases). CDR1 and CDR2 (germline): SGHTA, FQGNSA. CDR3 length: 14 residues. Trimming left V 1 base short and J 6 bases short, with 11 bases between. DNA for the CDR3: TGTGCCAGCAGCTTAGGGGGTCGAGGGGATACGCAGTATTTT. The encoded protein is CASSLGGRGDTQYF.

The chain uses TRBV9 and TRBJ2-5; maybe TRBD1 (6 bases). Germline V CDR1 and CDR2: SGDLS, YYNGEE. With 3 bases removed from V and 3 bases from J, the gap between germline ends came to 12 bases. The CDR3 length is 14 residues. CDR3 bases: TGTGCCAGCAGCGGATCCGGGACAAAAGAGACCCAGTACTTC. Translating it yields CASSGSGTKETQYF.

This clonotype was found a few times. V gene TRBV4-3 combines with J gene TRBJ1-2, with no clear D. V lost 1 base and J 3 bases, leaving 6 bases between the germline ends. Per germline, CDR1 LGHNA and CDR2 YSLEER. This CDR3 has 13 amino acids. Here the CDR3 reads CASSQGQYYGYTF. The CDR3 nucleotides read TGCGCCAGCAGCCAAGGACAATACTATGGCTACACCTTC.

This sequence joins TRBV11-2 and TRBJ2-5, with D perhaps given as TRBD1 or TRBD2 (5 bases each). The V gene lost 2 bases and the J gene lost 5 bases, with 12 bases spanning the gap. The CDR3 consists of 14 residues. Germline values: CDR1 SGHAT, CDR2 FQNNGV. CDR3: CASSLSGTQETQYF. CDR3 bases: TGTGCCAGCAGCTTATCCGGGACCCAGGAGACCCAGTACTTC.